This TCR beta chain was sequenced in a study of technical replicates of blood from several donors. The method was immunoSEQ multiplex PCR; TCRdb's version includes in-frame clones alone and lacks a portion of them. The data contain tens of thousands of clones, 90% to 97% of them singletons. The V end was cut by 1 base, the J end by 2 bases, with 17 bases between. There are 17 residues in the CDR3. Germline CDR1 reads LNHNV; CDR2 reads YYDKDF (reference sequence). V is TRBV15 and J is TRBJ2-5, with D perhaps TRBD1 (6 bases). The sample consisted of T cells isolated from PBMCs. This sequence originates from a human donor in good health. The CDR3, as DNA: TGTGCCACCAGCAGAGTCCTCCAACAGGGAAAGCAAGAGACCCAGTACTTC. The encoded protein is CATSRVLQQGKQETQYF.